This T cell receptor beta chain was documented in a study of monozygotic twins with inflammatory bowel disease. Overall study results and limits: Distinct T cell subtypes could not be told apart. Repertoire similarity did not separate concordant from discordant twins, possibly from limited power. Whereas healthy co-twins had higher TCRbeta diversity (inverse Simpson), IBD patients had lower diversity.

The CDR3 covers 13 residues. Germline V gene sequence: CDR1 DFQATT, CDR2 SNEGSKA (reference sequence). Note on this clonotype: Its matching antigen is unknown.

Using the 5' RACE reads, TCRdb records one entry per CDR3 protein without DNA. The sample data list approximately 330,000 distinct CDR3 sequences. The chain employs TRBV20-1 and TRBJ1-5. The sequenced sample was blood. The clonotype originates from a human donor with ulcerative colitis or Crohn's disease, or a healthy co-twin of an affected twin (not recorded which). The CDR3 loop is CSAGQSSNQPQHF.